The 15 T cell receptor beta chains below were found in one sample sequenced in a study of cytomegalovirus exposure and HLA in healthy donors. The PCR made use of 60 Vbeta and 13 Jbeta primers. Profiled with immunoSEQ multiplex PCR; TCRdb holds only in-frame clones, not every one. The sample carries around 170,000 clones, 79% recorded once. The sample consisted of PBMCs. Every receptor here comes from a woman aged 40-49 years in good health and CMV-seronegative.

On this clone itself: Other DNA sequences in this sample translate to the same CDR3. The rearrangement uses TRBV9 and TRBJ1-1; 7 nucleotides match TRBD1. The V gene's germline CDR1 is SGDLS and CDR2 YYNGEE. There are 14 residues in the CDR3. V lost 0 bases, J lost 1 base, and 0 bases stayed unmatched. The CDR3 nucleotides are TGTGCCAGCAGCGTAGGACAGGGGAACACTGAAGCTTTCTTT. Protein: CASSVGQGNTEAFF. Using reference TRBV9 and TRBJ1-1 for the parts outside the CDR3, the full variable domain is DSGVTQTPKHLITATGQRVTLRCSPRSGDLSVYWYQQSLDQGLQFLIQYYNGEERAKGNILERFSAQQFPDLHSELNLSSLELGDSALYFCASSVGQGNTEAFFGQGTRLTVV.

The gene calls are TRBV5-6 and TRBJ1-6; TRBD1 agrees at 10 bases. The CDR3 is made up of 15 amino acids. The V gene end was trimmed by 1 base and the J gene end by 9 bases; junction bases not matched to a gene: 4. Germline CDR1 reads SGHDT; CDR2 reads YYEEEE. CDR3 in DNA: TGTGCCAGCAGCTTGTCAGGACAGGGGGGTTCACCCCTCCACTTT. Translated: CASSLSGQGGSPLHF.

This sequence joins TRBV7-9 and TRBJ1-3; D not resolved. CDR1 and CDR2 from the germline V gene are SEHNR and FQNEAQ (reference sequence). V was shortened by 1 base and J by 11 bases, with 12 bases between the two germline ends. The length of the CDR3 is 13 residues. The CDR3 DNA reads as TGTGCCAGCAGCTTAGGTACGGAGTCATCCATATATTTT. It specifies CASSLGTESSIYF.

This sequence joins TRBV6-5 and TRBJ1-4; D is perhaps TRBD1 (6 bases). Looked up from germline, CDR1 is MNHEY and CDR2 is SVGAGI. The CDR3 has 16 amino acids. Trimming stripped 1 base from V and 9 bases from J, with 18 bases between. The CDR3: CASSYWKGGSPKKLFF. In DNA form, the CDR3 reads TGTGCCAGCAGTTACTGGAAGGGGGGGAGCCCCAAAAAACTGTTTTTT.

V usage is TRBV6-5 and J usage is TRBJ2-7; 11 positions match TRBD1. This CDR3 is 14 amino acids long. J was trimmed by 5 bases and V by 5 bases; bases with no gene match: 5. Germline CDR1 is MNHEY and CDR2 is SVGAGI. CDR3 in amino acids: CASSPTGQGDEQYF. CDR3 DNA: TGTGCCAGCAGTCCTACGGGACAGGGGGACGAGCAGTACTTC.

The V call is TRBV9, the J call TRBJ2-1, with 9 positions matching TRBD2. The ends lost 6 bases at V and 1 base at J; junction bases unmatched: 17. The germline V gene has CDR1 SGDLS and CDR2 YYNGEE. The CDR3 has 19 amino acids. CDR3 residues: CASTLTPSGNTKSYNEQFF. The CDR3 DNA reads as TGTGCCAGCACCTTAACCCCTAGCGGGAACACAAAATCCTACAATGAGCAGTTCTTC. The full variable domain, completed using reference TRBV9 and TRBJ2-1, is DSGVTQTPKHLITATGQRVTLRCSPRSGDLSVYWYQQSLDQGLQFLIQYYNGEERAKGNILERFSAQQFPDLHSELNLSSLELGDSALYFCASTLTPSGNTKSYNEQFFGPGTRLTVL.

This chain uses TRBV28 with TRBJ1-2, with D perhaps TRBD1 (5 bases). Trimming removed 3 bases from V and 8 bases from J, with 13 bases in between. The CDR3 spans 13 residues. CDR1 and CDR2 (germline): MDHEN, SYDVKM. The CDR3 spells CASSFRDWGGYTF. In DNA form, the CDR3 reads TGTGCCAGCAGTTTTCGGGACTGGGGGGGCTACACCTTC.

This chain links TRBV6-5 with TRBJ2-5, with a weak D call TRBD1 (5 bases). The CDR3 has 13 amino acids. The germline V gene encodes CDR1 MNHEY and CDR2 SVGAGI. The V and J ends lost 4 bases and 2 bases respectively, with 8 bases between them. In nucleotides, the CDR3 is TGTGCCAGCAGTTGGACATCTCAAGAGACCCAGTACTTC. This encodes CASSWTSQETQYF.

V and J are TRBV5-1 and TRBJ2-7; D is possibly TRBD2 (6 bases). V was cut by 2 bases and J by 9 bases, with 12 bases left in between. From germline, CDR1 is SGHRS and CDR2 YFSETQ. The CDR3 contains 12 residues. CDR3 in amino acids: CASSLSPGVQYF. The CDR3 nucleotides are TGCGCCAGCAGCTTATCTCCGGGGGTGCAGTACTTC.

The V and J genes are TRBV5-1 and TRBJ1-1, with 7 bases that match TRBD1. Germline trimming cut 1 base from V and 0 bases from J; bases unmatched to any gene: 0. The CDR3 loop spans 14 amino acids. CDR1 SGHRS and CDR2 YFSETQ come from the germline V gene. The CDR3 DNA follows: TGCGCCAGCAGCTTGACAGGGGTGAACACTGAAGCTTTCTTT. Protein product: CASSLTGVNTEAFF. The whole variable domain, remainder taken from reference TRBV5-1 and TRBJ1-1, is KAGVTQTPRYLIKTRGQQVTLSCSPISGHRSVSWYQQTPGQGLQFLFEYFSETQRNKGNFPGRFSGRQFSNSRSEMNVSTLELGDSALYLCASSLTGVNTEAFFGQGTRLTVV.

The V gene is TRBV27, the J gene TRBJ2-2; D unresolved. Trimming left V 0 bases short and J 6 bases short, with 8 bases between. The germline V gene has CDR1 MNHEY and CDR2 SMNVEV (reference sequence). The length of the CDR3 is 14 residues. CDR3 DNA: TGTGCCAGCAGTTTATCGTGGAGTGCCGGGGAGCTGTTTTTT. Translation gives CASSLSWSAGELFF.

The chain links TRBV12-5 to TRBJ2-1, with D perhaps matching TRBD1 (5 bases). The V end was cut by 4 bases, the J end by 6 bases, with 16 bases between. The germline V gene has CDR1 LGHNT and CDR2 FRNRAP. The length of the CDR3 is 15 residues. CDR3 loop: CASGSPGALINEQFF. As DNA, the CDR3 is TGTGCTAGTGGTTCTCCTGGGGCTCTAATCAATGAGCAGTTCTTC.

With respect to this clone: Compared with germline, one end of the junction differs, possibly owing to a read error. This sequence joins TRBV19 and TRBJ2-3, with a weak D call TRBD1 (5 bases). From germline, CDR1 is LNHDA and CDR2 SQIVND (reference sequence). This CDR3 spans 15 amino acids. Written as DNA, the CDR3 is TGTGCCGGTAGTATATGGGGCAAGGAGACAGATACGCAGTATTTT. As protein: CAGSIWGKETDTQYF. Combining the CDR3 with reference TRBV19 and TRBJ2-3 gives the whole variable domain DGGITQSPKYLFRKEGQNVTLSCEQNLNHDAMYWYRQDPGQGLRLIYYSQIVNDFQKGDIAEGYSVSREKKESFPLTVTSAQKNPTAFYLCAGSIWGKETDTQYFGPGTRLTVL.

The chain recombines TRBV5-8 with TRBJ2-1, with TRBD2 matching 7 bases. The germline gives CDR1 SGHTS, CDR2 YDEGEE. The CDR3 spans 12 residues. V shed 8 bases, J shed 7 bases, and the junction held 6 bases outside the gene matches. The CDR3 nucleotides read TGTGCCAGTACCGCGGGAGAAAATGAGCAGTTCTTC. Amino acids: CASTAGENEQFF.

The chain is built from TRBV19 and TRBJ2-7; 10 nucleotides match TRBD1. Germline lookup yields CDR1 LNHDA and CDR2 SQIVND (reference sequence). The trim removed 4 bases at V and 1 base at J, leaving 4 bases unmatched. This CDR3 is built from 15 residues. CDR3 nucleotides: TGTGCCAGTAGTAGGGGGACAGGGGCTTCCTACGAGCAGTACTTC. Protein product: CASSRGTGASYEQYF.